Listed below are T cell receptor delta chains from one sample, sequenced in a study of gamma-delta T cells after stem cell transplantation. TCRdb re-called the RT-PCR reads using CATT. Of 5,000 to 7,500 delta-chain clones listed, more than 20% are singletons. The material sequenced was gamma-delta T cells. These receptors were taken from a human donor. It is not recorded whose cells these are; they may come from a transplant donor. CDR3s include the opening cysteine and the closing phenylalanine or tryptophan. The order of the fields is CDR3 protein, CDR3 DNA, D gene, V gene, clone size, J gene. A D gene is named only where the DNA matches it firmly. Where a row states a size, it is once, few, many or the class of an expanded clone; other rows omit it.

CACEPWGNPPDKLIF | TGTGCCTGTGAGCCTTGGGGCAATCCGCCGGATAAACTCATCTTT | . | TRDV2 | few | TRDJ1
CACDPIGGPWGTDKLIF | TGTGCCTGTGACCCAATTGGGGGACCTTGGGGCACCGATAAACTCATCTTT | TRDD3 | TRDV2 | medium-sized | TRDJ1
CACDFLLGDTTWDTRQMFF | TGTGCCTGTGACTTTTTACTGGGGGATACGACCTGGGACACCCGACAGATGTTTTTC | TRDD3 | TRDV2 | . | TRDJ3
CACDTWGIRHKLIF | TGTGCCTGTGACACGTGGGGGATCCGGCATAAACTCATCTTT | TRDD3 | TRDV2 | medium-sized | TRDJ1
CALWGTPPYTDKLIF | TGTGCTCTTTGGGGAACCCCTCCTTACACCGATAAACTCATCTTT | . | TRDV1 | . | TRDJ1
CACDGLGGDMADKLIF | TGTGCCTGTGACGGCTTGGGGGGGGATATGGCCGATAAACTCATCTTT | TRDD3 | TRDV2 | . | TRDJ1
CACDTAGGSSSWDTRQMFF | TGTGCCTGTGACACCGCTGGGGGGTCAAGCTCCTGGGACACCCGACAGATGTTTTTC | TRDD3 | TRDV2 | . | TRDJ3
CACDTASGGSSSWDTRQMFF | TGTGCCTGTGACACCGCTAGTGGGGGCTCTAGCTCCTGGGACACCCGACAGATGTTTTTC | . | TRDV2 | few | TRDJ3
CACDTVYLGDTLSWDTRQMFF | TGTGCCTGTGACACCGTGTATCTAGGGGATACGTTATCCTGGGACACCCGACAGATGTTTTTC | TRDD3 | TRDV2 | few | TRDJ3
CAWFKGFGGTDKLIF | TGTGCCTGGTTCAAGGGATTTGGGGGAACCGATAAACTCATCTTT | TRDD3 | TRDV2 | few | TRDJ1
CACDTILVGDTRVESSWDTRQMFF | TGTGCCTGTGACACGATCCTTGTGGGGGATACGCGCGTAGAAAGCTCCTGGGACACCCGACAGATGTTTTTC | TRDD3 | TRDV2 | medium-sized | TRDJ3
CACDTVNTGDTRDDKLIF | TGTGCCTGTGACACCGTGAATACGGGGGATACGCGGGACGATAAACTCATCTTT | TRDD3 | TRDV2 | medium-sized | TRDJ1
CACDTLGDTGDTTDKLIF | TGTGCCTGTGACACCCTGGGGGATACCGGGGACACAACCGATAAACTCATCTTT | TRDD3 | TRDV2 | . | TRDJ1
CACDTAGGASSWDTRQMFF | TGTGCCTGTGACACCGCTGGGGGAGCAAGCTCCTGGGACACCCGACAGATGTTTTTC | TRDD3 | TRDV2 | few | TRDJ3
CACDTVYVGGSVGKLIF | TGTGCCTGTGACACCGTATACGTCGGGGGATCGGTGGGTAAACTCATCTTT | TRDD3 | TRDV2 | medium-sized | TRDJ1
CALGELGPGGYALHNTDKLIF | TGTGCTCTTGGGGAACTAGGGCCTGGGGGATACGCACTACATAACACCGATAAACTCATCTTT | TRDD3 | TRDV1 | few | TRDJ1
CACDTVLGTTYTDKLIF | TGTGCCTGTGACACCGTACTGGGGACCACGTACACCGATAAACTCATCTTT | TRDD3 | TRDV2 | few | TRDJ1
CAYRSALSFLSYEGSTDKLIF | TGTGCTTATAGGAGCGCGTTAAGCTTTCTTTCCTACGAGGGGTCCACCGATAAACTCATCTTT | TRDD2 | TRAV38-2/DV8 | . | TRDJ1
CALGELTSSLGLKLIF | TGTGCTCTTGGGGAACTGACGTCCTCATTGGGACTCAAACTCATCTTT | . | TRDV1 | . | TRDJ1
CACDTVSLGDTTWDTRQMFF | TGTGCCTGTGACACCGTTTCTCTGGGGGATACTACCTGGGACACCCGACAGATGTTTTTC | TRDD3 | TRDV2 | medium-sized | TRDJ3
CACDPLGETEYTDKLIF | TGTGCCTGTGACCCACTGGGGGAGACCGAGTACACCGATAAACTCATCTTT | TRDD3 | TRDV2 | . | TRDJ1
CACDTVGHRDKLIF | TGTGCCTGTGACACCGTGGGGCACAGGGATAAACTCATCTTT | . | TRDV2 | few | TRDJ1
CACDTRPGWGVEEGLIF | TGTGCCTGTGACACCCGCCCCGGGTGGGGGGTCGAGGAAGGACTCATCTTT | . | TRDV2 | . | TRDJ1
CACDTLGTNTDKLIF | TGTGCCTGTGACACTTTGGGGACCAACACCGATAAACTCATCTTT | . | TRDV2 | few | TRDJ1
CALKLPLWGMAYTDKLIF | TGTGCTCTGAAACTCCCTCTCTGGGGGATGGCGTACACCGATAAACTCATCTTT | TRDD3 | TRDV1 | . | TRDJ1
CACDTVSLGTSSWDTRQMFF | TGTGCCTGTGACACCGTCAGCCTGGGGACAAGCTCCTGGGACACCCGACAGATGTTTTTC | . | TRDV2 | few | TRDJ3
CACEKLYWGEDTDKLIF | TGTGCCTGTGAGAAGCTTTACTGGGGGGAGGACACCGATAAACTCATCTTT | TRDD3 | TRDV2 | . | TRDJ1
CACDTVPVLGGRRAWDTRQMFF | TGTGCCTGTGACACCGTTCCTGTACTGGGGGGACGACGAGCCTGGGACACCCGACAGATGTTTTTC | TRDD3 | TRDV2 | medium-sized | TRDJ3
CACDRLLNKGNKLIF | TGTGCCTGTGACCGCCTACTAAATAAGGGGAATAAACTCATCTTT | . | TRDV2 | medium-sized | TRDJ1
CACDTWGTSDKLIF | TGTGCCTGTGACACATGGGGGACTTCCGATAAACTCATCTTT | TRDD3 | TRDV2 | few | TRDJ1
CACDTVGGSWDTRQMFF | TGTGCCTGTGACACCGTGGGGGGCTCCTGGGACACCCGACAGATGTTTTTC | . | TRDV2 | . | TRDJ3
CALGELRVFLPGPYTDKLIF | TGTGCTCTTGGGGAACTAAGAGTTTTTTTGCCGGGGCCTTACACCGATAAACTCATCTTT | . | TRDV1 | . | TRDJ1
CACDTAYGGAGAPTWDTRQMFF | TGTGCCTGTGACACTGCCTATGGTGGGGCTGGGGCGCCCACCTGGGACACCCGACAGATGTTTTTC | . | TRDV2 | . | TRDJ3
CACDFLGALTDKLIF | TGTGCCTGTGACTTCCTTGGGGCCCTCACCGATAAACTCATCTTT | . | TRDV2 | medium-sized | TRDJ1
CACDPLLGDTGRYTDKLIF | TGTGCCTGTGACCCATTACTGGGGGATACGGGCCGGTACACCGATAAACTCATCTTT | TRDD3 | TRDV2 | . | TRDJ1
CACETMGLGDTLLPYTDKLIF | TGTGCCTGTGAGACCATGGGACTGGGGGATACGCTGCTCCCGTACACCGATAAACTCATCTTT | TRDD3 | TRDV2 | medium-sized | TRDJ1
CACDHLQSGDTRGEPDKLIF | TGTGCCTGTGACCACCTCCAGTCGGGGGATACGCGAGGTGAGCCCGATAAACTCATCTTT | TRDD3 | TRDV2 | medium-sized | TRDJ1
CACDTSLFKGLLGGYAYYTDKLIF | TGTGCCTGTGACACCTCGCTGTTTAAGGGCCTACTGGGGGGATACGCCTATTACACCGATAAACTCATCTTT | TRDD3 | TRDV2 | . | TRDJ1
CACDAPHWGIRDTWDTRQMFF | TGTGCCTGTGACGCACCTCACTGGGGGATACGCGATACCTGGGACACCCGACAGATGTTTTTC | TRDD3 | TRDV2 | . | TRDJ3
CACDTGDWGILGSWDTRQMFF | TGTGCCTGTGACACAGGGGACTGGGGGATACTGGGCTCCTGGGACACCCGACAGATGTTTTTC | TRDD3 | TRDV2 | few | TRDJ3
CACDPTLLGDTPWRAWDTRQMFF | TGTGCCTGTGACCCCACTCTACTGGGGGATACCCCGTGGAGGGCCTGGGACACCCGACAGATGTTTTTC | TRDD3 | TRDV2 | . | TRDJ3
CACDTAGVGDTSWDTRQMFF | TGTGCCTGTGACACCGCCGGGGTGGGGGATACCTCCTGGGACACCCGACAGATGTTTTTC | TRDD3 | TRDV2 | . | TRDJ3